These T cell receptor beta chains were read from a single sample in a study of post-analysis software for immune sequencing data. One entry per CDR3 protein results from TCRdb running MiXCR on the PCR reads. This sample has approximately 570,000 distinct CDR3 sequences, with around 44% found just once. Sequenced material: blood. Receptor source: a girl aged 5-17 years with multiple sclerosis. CDR3s include the opening cysteine and the closing phenylalanine or tryptophan. The D gene is left open where the match is weak. Clone size is shown for a subset of rows, as once, few, many or a class of expanded clone.

V	J	D	size	CDR3
TRBV29-1	TRBJ2-1	TRBD2	NA	CSVPWDYPTSYNEQFF
TRBV12-3/TRBV12-4	TRBJ2-7	NA	NA	CASSYPDYEQYF
TRBV10-3	TRBJ1-2	NA	once	CAITWGDGLSNYGYTF
TRBV20-1	TRBJ2-3	NA	NA	CSASSGLPEQSDTQYF
TRBV29-1	TRBJ2-1	NA	NA	CSVRGHLKNEQFF
TRBV6-5	TRBJ1-1	TRBD1	few	CASSYSIGQGGMNTEAFF
TRBV7-9	TRBJ1-2	NA	NA	CAGSLAYEIDRKLNYGYTF
TRBV12-3/TRBV12-4	TRBJ1-2	NA	few	CASSLGHGYTF
TRBV7-9	TRBJ2-3	NA	few	CASSHSGDTQYF
TRBV12-3/TRBV12-4	TRBJ1-2	TRBD1	few	CASSRPPRDRGEAYYGYTF
TRBV12-3/TRBV12-4	TRBJ1-1	NA	NA	CASSFGRPLMNTEAFF
TRBV12-3/TRBV12-4	TRBJ2-1	TRBD2	few	CASSLELAGVGEQFF
TRBV20-1	TRBJ2-5	TRBD2	NA	CSAKTMGLAGNFKETQYF
TRBV6-1	TRBJ1-2	TRBD1	many	CASSPDRDYGYTF
TRBV9	TRBJ2-7	TRBD1	few	CASSTPEGGQGAYEQYF
TRBV27	TRBJ2-1	NA	NA	CAISTGNEQFF
TRBV5-1	TRBJ2-5	TRBD1	NA	CASILGAGQGVFETQYF
TRBV5-5	TRBJ2-7	TRBD2	NA	CASSPGLAGVEGEQYF
TRBV27	TRBJ1-2	TRBD1	few	CASSLSRGGNYGYTF
TRBV9	TRBJ2-5	NA	few	CASSVNRAETQYF
TRBV4-1	TRBJ1-1	NA	NA	CASSLPVKGKNTEAFF
TRBV14	TRBJ2-1	NA	NA	CASSQSDKQFF
TRBV6-5	TRBJ1-4	NA	NA	CASSYSNRGEKLFF